The following is a TCR beta chain sequence with its context. The data are from a study of blood T cell repertoires in COVID-19. Study context: Acute-phase and convalescent COVID-19 samples originated in the United States, Italy and Spain. From T cells, B-cell-depleted T cells, or PBMCs came the material, which was cDNA or gDNA.

This table comes from immunoSEQ multiplex PCR, and its TCRdb copy is limited to in-frame clones, with some not included. The top ten clones hold about 0.99% of a sample with roughly 250,000 clones, more than 70% of them seen once. The source of this sequence is a woman between 40 and 50 years old who had recovered from COVID-19. Sequencing was done on a sample of peripheral blood.

As DNA, the CDR3 is TGCAGCGTTGAAGTTGAGGGCAGGCCCACAGATACGCAGTATTTT. Translated, it gives CSVEVEGRPTDTQYF. The chain has TRBV29-1 and TRBJ2-3; a possible D gene is TRBD2 (5 bases). V was clipped by 1 base and J by 2 bases, with 13 bases between them. CDR3 size: 15 residues. CDR1 and CDR2 (germline): SQVTM, ANQGSEA.